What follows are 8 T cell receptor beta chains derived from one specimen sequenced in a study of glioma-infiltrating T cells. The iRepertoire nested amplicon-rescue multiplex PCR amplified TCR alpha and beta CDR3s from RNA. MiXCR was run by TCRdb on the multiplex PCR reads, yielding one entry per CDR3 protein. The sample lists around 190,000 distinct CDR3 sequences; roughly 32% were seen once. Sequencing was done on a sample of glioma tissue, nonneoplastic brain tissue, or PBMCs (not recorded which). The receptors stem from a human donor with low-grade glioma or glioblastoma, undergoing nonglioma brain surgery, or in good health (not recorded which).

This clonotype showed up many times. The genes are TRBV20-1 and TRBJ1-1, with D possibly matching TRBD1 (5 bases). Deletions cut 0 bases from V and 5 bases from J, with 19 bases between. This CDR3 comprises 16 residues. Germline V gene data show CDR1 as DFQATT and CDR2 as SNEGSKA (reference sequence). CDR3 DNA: TGCAGTGCTAGAGATGTTGGGGCGGCCGGGGGAACTGAAGCTTTCTTT. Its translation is CSARDVGAAGGTEAFF.

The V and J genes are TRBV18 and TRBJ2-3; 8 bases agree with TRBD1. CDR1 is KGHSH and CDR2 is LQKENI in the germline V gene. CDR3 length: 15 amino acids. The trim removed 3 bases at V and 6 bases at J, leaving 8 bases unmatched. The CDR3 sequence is CASSPDRVGMDTQYF. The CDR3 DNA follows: TGTGCCAGCTCACCGGACAGGGTAGGCATGGATACGCAGTATTTT.

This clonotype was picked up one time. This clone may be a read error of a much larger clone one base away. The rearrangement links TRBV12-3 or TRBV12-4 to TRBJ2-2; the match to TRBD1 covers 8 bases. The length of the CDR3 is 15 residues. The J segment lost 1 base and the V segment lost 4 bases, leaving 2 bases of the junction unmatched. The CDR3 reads CASSYGTGNTGELFF. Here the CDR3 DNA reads TGTGCCAGCAGTTACGGGACAGGGAACACCGGGGAGCTGTTTTTT.

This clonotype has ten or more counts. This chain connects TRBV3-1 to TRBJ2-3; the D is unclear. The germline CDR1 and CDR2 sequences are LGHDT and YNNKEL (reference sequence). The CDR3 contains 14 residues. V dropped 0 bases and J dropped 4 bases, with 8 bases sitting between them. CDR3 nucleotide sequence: TGTGCCAGCAGCCAAGAATGGTCTCCAGATACGCAGTATTTT. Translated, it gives CASSQEWSPDTQYF.

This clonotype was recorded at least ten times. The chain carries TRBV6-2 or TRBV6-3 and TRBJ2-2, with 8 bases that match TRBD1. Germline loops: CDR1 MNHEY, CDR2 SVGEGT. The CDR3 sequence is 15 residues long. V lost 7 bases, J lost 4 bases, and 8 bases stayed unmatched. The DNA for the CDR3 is TGTGCCAGCAAAACCGGGACAGGCGTCACCGGGGAGCTGTTTTTT. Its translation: CASKTGTGVTGELFF.

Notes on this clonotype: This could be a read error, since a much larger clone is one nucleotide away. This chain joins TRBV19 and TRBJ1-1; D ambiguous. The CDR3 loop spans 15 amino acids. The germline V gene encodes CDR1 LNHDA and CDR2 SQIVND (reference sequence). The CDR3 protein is CASSPKSALNTKAFF. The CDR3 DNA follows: TGTGCCAGCAGCCCCAAGTCTGCCCTTAACACTAAAGCTTTCTTT.

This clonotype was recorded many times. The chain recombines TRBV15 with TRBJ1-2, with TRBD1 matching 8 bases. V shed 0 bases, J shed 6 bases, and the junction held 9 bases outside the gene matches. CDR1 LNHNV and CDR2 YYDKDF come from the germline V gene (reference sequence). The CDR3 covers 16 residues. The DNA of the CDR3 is TGTGCCACCAGCAGAGATCTAGTAGAGACAGGGGATGGCTACACCTTC. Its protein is CATSRDLVETGDGYTF.

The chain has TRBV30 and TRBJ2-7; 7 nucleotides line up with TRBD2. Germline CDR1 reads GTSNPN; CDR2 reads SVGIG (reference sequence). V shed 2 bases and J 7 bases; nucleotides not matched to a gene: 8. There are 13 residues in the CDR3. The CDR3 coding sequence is TGTGCCTGGAGTCCCGGCGGGGGAGGTGAGCAGTACTTC. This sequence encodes CAWSPGGGGEQYF.